This TCR beta chain was recovered during a study of T cell responses to AZD1222 COVID-19 vaccine. Findings and limits, study-wide: Unmutated variant regions are reportedly the target of nearly half of TCRs that are spike-specific. Only a handful of people who got AZD1222 tested seropositive at baseline. Spike was spanned by vaccine-associated CD4 TCRs, with dominance at 160-218 and 743-854.

As to this clone: The antigen is not known.

Sequencing was performed with immunoSEQ multiplex PCR; in TCRdb, only in-frame clones are kept and a portion is missing. The table has about 100,000 clones, around 92% seen once. CDR3 size: 10 residues. Trimming took 3 bases from V and 6 from J, leaving 4 bases between them. The germline CDR1 and CDR2 sequences are SGDLS and YYNGEE. The clonotype was recovered from an adult in good health. The chain joins TRBV9 to TRBJ2-7; D ambiguous. The sequencing used peripheral blood, collected on day 0 of AZD1222 vaccination. In nucleotides, the CDR3 is TGTGCCAGCAGCGGCCTCGAGCAGTACTTC. It is translated as CASSGLEQYF. Drawing the rest from reference TRBV9 and TRBJ2-7, the complete variable domain is DSGVTQTPKHLITATGQRVTLRCSPRSGDLSVYWYQQSLDQGLQFLIQYYNGEERAKGNILERFSAQQFPDLHSELNLSSLELGDSALYFCASSGLEQYFGPGTRLTVT.